This TCR beta chain was sequenced during a study of T cell responses to AZD1222 COVID-19 vaccine (dated by TCRdb to the early 2020s). Background for the entire study: Because spike-specific TCR depth and breadth did not differ between the two schedules, AZD1222 recipients who got a second dose at roughly 4 weeks were pooled with those who got a second dose at roughly 12 weeks. TCR sequencing covered over 230 trial participants: 200 to 220 given two doses of AZD1222 and around 25 given two doses of MenACWY control vaccine. Enrollment into the trials was organized by age into subgroups of 18-55, 56-69 and 70-plus years, and those subgroups contained about 150, 27 and 61 TCR-sequenced participants, respectively. Overall study results and their limits: Spike-specific TCR breadth and depth rose significantly after two AZD1222 doses compared with day 0 and with MenACWY recipients. Because no samples from the day 14 peak response were available, repertoires could be characterized only after the peak T cell response. Reportedly, close to half of the unique spike-specific TCRs recognized epitopes lying outside the regions that are mutated in the B.1.351 and B.1.1.7 variants. Conclusions about previously exposed vaccinees are limited, since just five to seven AZD1222 recipients were seropositive for SARS-CoV-2 at baseline. In the small 56-69-year group, the increase in depth fell short of significance, most likely because of low power. Vaccine-associated CD4 TCRs spanned the whole spike protein, with dominant responses in regions 160-218 and 743-854. Participants were mostly white British and included more females than males, and it was suggested by the authors that clonal diversity may have been underestimated.

The CDR3 regions of human TCRbeta chains were analyzed by immunosequencing. As for how the authors treated the data: Repertoire TCRs were matched against a reference library of SARS-CoV-2-specific TCRs generated with the MIRA antigen-specificity platform. Breadth meant the fraction of unique TCRs that were SARS-CoV-2-associated, whereas depth meant the fraction of total T cells that were SARS-CoV-2-associated. Each spike-specific TCR was assigned to its reactive spike region and to a CD4 or CD8 class using the MIRA data. Log10-transformed breadth and depth values were compared by one-way ANOVA with Sidak's multiple comparisons tests. This immuneACCESS table, as held by TCRdb, lists in-frame sequences with V and J called but not all clones. Of the missing ones, under half trace to an unresolved V gene in checked studies; the others have no known cause. The DNA gave D and trimming, while V, J and clone size come from that table. This sample gives around 120,000 clones in total; around 87% of them show up just once. 3% to 4% of the sample is held by the ten biggest clonotypes.

From the germline V gene (reference sequence), CDR1 is MNHEY and CDR2 is SMNVEV. A distance of 15 bases separates the germline ends of V and J, which lose 4 bases and 0 bases respectively. From cysteine to phenylalanine, the CDR3 is 16 amino acids long. This entry keeps only the CDR3 DNA: 48 bases, framed from base 1. Sample time point, as interpreted from the label and publication: baseline before first vaccination. Vaccinee samples were obtained from the UK trials COV001 and COV002, which included a single-blind randomized controlled phase 2/3 trial of AZD1222 (ChAdOx1 nCoV-19) in healthy adults. For TCRbeta chain sequencing, PBMC samples from trial participants were taken at day 0 and at day 28 after the second dose. A remark on this clone: It has no known antigen specificity. No qualities accompany the bases; no much larger clone lies one base away.

The specimen comprised peripheral blood, sampled on day 0 of AZD1222 vaccination. The clonotype was recovered from an adult in good health. The chain employs TRBV27 and TRBJ1-2; no D segment can be confidently identified. This receptor carries the CDR3 CASSSDGLRANYGYTF. The DNA sequence follows: TGTGCCAGCAGTTCGGACGGCCTCCGGGCTAACTATGGCTACACCTTC.